The following is a T cell receptor beta chain sequence with its context. The data are from a study of CD8 T cells in Susac syndrome. Random hexamers were used to reverse transcribe the RNA input (about 0.45 to 1 ug). TCRdb redid the calling of the immunoSEQ multiplex PCR reads with MiXCR, one entry per CDR3 protein. This sample has approximately 180,000 distinct CDR3 sequences, with about 94% found just once. Input material: CD4+ T cells from PBMCs. This clonotype originated in a human donor with multiple sclerosis.

DNA of the CDR3: TGTGCCAGCTCACCACCCGGGGGGGCGCCTTCTGGTCAGCCCCAGCATTTT. Translation gives CASSPPGGAPSGQPQHF. The rearrangement joins TRBV18 to TRBJ1-5, with D possibly matching TRBD1 (6 bases). V lost 0 bases and J lost 6, with 18 bases in between. Per the germline V gene, CDR1 is KGHSH and CDR2 is LQKENI. This CDR3 comprises 17 residues.